These 5 T cell receptor beta chains originate from one sample sequenced in a study of response to subunit inactivated influenza vaccine. TCRdb re-called the RT-PCR reads with MiXCR, one entry per CDR3 protein. Here the sample spans roughly 550,000 distinct CDR3 sequences, roughly a quarter being singletons. The data also belong to a second study, concerning T cells expressing NK-cell markers. That study reports: UMI-tagged 5'RACE template switching yielded the TCR beta cDNA.

The starting material was CD4+ T cells sorted from PBMCs, obtained 12 days after vaccination. These receptors originate from a man aged 50-60 years who received an inactivated influenza vaccine.

The J gene is TRBJ2-3, the V gene TRBV11-1, with D perhaps TRBD2 (6 bases). The length of the CDR3 is 18 residues. Germline V gives CDR1 SGHAT, CDR2 FQDESV (reference sequence). V was pared by 1 base and J by 2 bases, with 19 bases between. The CDR3 loop is CASSLGRWGDRTTDTQYF. DNA of the CDR3: TGTGCCAGCAGCTTAGGACGCTGGGGGGACCGAACCACAGATACGCAGTATTTT.

This clonotype has a handful of counts. This chain links TRBV7-2 with TRBJ2-3; perhaps TRBD1 as D (6 bases). V lost 1 base and J lost 2, with 16 bases in between. CDR3 length: 17 residues. CDR1 SGHTA and CDR2 FQGNSA come from the germline V gene. The CDR3 DNA reads as TGTGCCAGCAGCTTAGGCTATCGGACAGCATCCACAGATACGCAGTATTTT. It codes for CASSLGYRTASTDTQYF. Complete variable domain (other parts from reference TRBV7-2 and TRBJ2-3): GAGVSQSPSNKVTEKGKDVELRCDPISGHTALYWYRQSLGQGLEFLIYFQGNSAPDKSGLPSDRFSAERTGGSVSTLTIQRTQQEDSAVYLCASSLGYRTASTDTQYFGPGTRLTVL.

This clonotype was recorded a few times. The chain employs TRBV20-1 and TRBJ2-5, with 11 bases matching TRBD2. The germline V gene encodes CDR1 DFQATT and CDR2 SNEGSKA (reference sequence). Unmatched junction bases numbered 4, after V lost 5 bases and J lost 5 bases. The CDR3 is 13 amino acids. The CDR3: CSARTSGSETQYF. In DNA, the CDR3 is TGCAGTGCTCGGACTAGCGGGTCCGAGACCCAGTACTTC.

On this clonotype: This sequence may be a read error, since a much larger clone differs from it by one base. The chain couples TRBV5-1 to TRBJ2-3, with a weak D call TRBD2 (5 bases). From germline, CDR1 is SGHRS and CDR2 YFSETQ. Trimming took off 4 bases at V and 0 bases at J, with 6 bases between the two ends. The CDR3 totals 13 residues. The CDR3 DNA reads TGCGCCAGCAGCGAGGGAAGCACAGATACGCAGTATTTT. Translating gives CASSEGSTDTQYF.

This clonotype has only a few counts. The V and J genes are TRBV12-3 or TRBV12-4 and TRBJ1-2; D is undetermined. Trimming took off 3 bases at V and 5 bases at J, with 7 bases between the two ends. The CDR3 covers 12 residues. In DNA form, the CDR3 reads TGTGCCAGCAGTTTTCGGGAGTATGGCTACACCTTC. The encoded protein is CASSFREYGYTF.